This T cell receptor (beta chain) is from a study of PD-L1 blockade in urothelial cancer (dated by TCRdb to about 2017). A note on the overall study: Every patient began therapy at some point between 2014 and 2015 and was given atezolizumab 1,200 mg intravenously every 3 weeks. About nine tenths of the roughly 30 patients were males with bladder-origin urothelial cancer, and about 60% of the roughly 29 reported a prior smoking history. Patients had an ECOG performance status of 0 or 1 and had received between 0 and 3 prior chemotherapy regimens. Blood samples were analyzed at 3 weeks after treatment start (second dose) and at 6 weeks after treatment start. A median of about 150,000 T cells and fewer than 85,000 unique TCRs was obtained from blood samples, and a median clonality of roughly 0.08 was observed. The study, an exploratory multi-omic analysis, examined somatic, immune and clinical correlates of response to PD-L1 blockade with atezolizumab in urothelial cancer. Pretreatment tumor samples, along with matched peripheral blood collected serially before and after atezolizumab treatment, underwent TCR sequencing. Durable clinical benefit meant progression-free survival longer than 6 months, and TCR features were also tested against progression-free and overall survival. In the same patients, whole exome sequencing and RNA sequencing of pretreatment tumors were performed in addition to TCR sequencing. Durable clinical benefit was achieved by nine patients and was not achieved by 20 patients. Some 29 patients had pretreatment blood TCR-seq, approximately 24 had at least one posttreatment blood collection, and approximately 24 had tumor TCR-seq.

Broader findings and caveats from the paper: Because of the small sample size (n ≈ 29) and the many exploratory analyses performed, the results are intended to be regarded as hypothesis-generating. At 3 weeks after the start of treatment, tumor-associated TCR clones in peripheral blood had expanded more in patients with durable benefit (n of about 22, p = 0.022). Improved progression-free and overall survival was associated with having pretreatment peripheral blood TCR clonality below the median.

To estimate absolute template abundance from read counts, synthetic TCR analog templates were spiked into each PCR. Using the immunoSEQ assay, TCRbeta CDR3 regions were amplified from genomic DNA with bias-controlled V and J gene primers. Sequencing of rearranged TCRbeta segments was performed at approximately 20X coverage. On the authors' methods: Sequencing errors were corrected by clustering, and CDR3s were annotated against IMGT so that V, D and J genes could be assigned. Downstream analyses used only productive TCRbeta rearrangements, leaving out any out-of-frame or stop-codon sequences. Clonality was computed as one minus Shannon entropy normalized by the log of the number of unique productive sequences. Clones differing between time points or between blood and tumor were identified using Fisher's exact test with Benjamini-Hochberg correction, with an adjusted p below 0.01 applied as the threshold. TCRdb stores this immuneACCESS table with in-frame sequences only. Part of the clones is absent; in the studies checked, under half of the shortfall reflects unresolved V genes, and no reason is known for the rest. The V and J calls and clone size were taken over from that table, and D and trimming were inferred from the DNA. The sample table records roughly 130,000 clones; less than 85% of these occur just once. 3.2% of the sample lies in the top ten.

In light of the paper, this sample's time point label describes: pretreatment peripheral blood. The cohort comprised 25 to 35 patients with locally advanced or metastatic urothelial carcinoma treated at Memorial Sloan Kettering on a trial protocol. Peripheral blood mononuclear cells were collected from each patient pretreatment and during treatment, giving between 1 and 8 total time points per patient. The Qiagen DNeasy Blood extraction kit was used to purify genomic DNA from total PBMCs and from tumor samples. PBMCs were collected pretreatment and during treatment, and were isolated and stored as previously described. To note about this clone: Its target antigen remains unknown. Qualities for individual bases were not recorded, and no much larger clone is one base off.

From its cysteine to its phenylalanine, the CDR3 spans 15 amino acids. The entry retains the CDR3 DNA only, 45 bases that are in frame from base 1. Deletion took 5 bases off V and 4 bases off J, with a span of 18 bases between the germline ends. CDR1 SGHTS and CDR2 YDEGEE are derived from the germline V gene. The TCR sequence derives from a man aged 50-59 years with urothelial cancer. The chain is assembled from TRBV5-8 and TRBJ1-2; perhaps TRBD1 is the D gene, with 6 bases matching. The input for sequencing was PBMCs, taken around atezolizumab (anti-PD-L1) treatment. The CDR3 reads as follows: CASSLHRDNLYGYTF. The nucleotide sequence is TGTGCCAGCAGTTTACACCGGGACAACCTCTATGGCTACACCTTC.